One and the same sample provided the 21 T cell receptor beta chains below, sequenced in a study of cytomegalovirus exposure and HLA in healthy donors. Assay: immunoSEQ multiplex PCR; the TCRdb copy retains only in-frame clones and omits some. The table shows tens of thousands of clones, with around four fifths occurring only once. Sequenced material: PBMCs. The receptors here all came from a man younger than 40 in good health and CMV-seronegative.

The CDR3 spells CASSYRQGGKTNEKLFF. CDR3 nucleotides: TGCGCCAGCAGCTACCGACAGGGGGGGAAGACTAATGAAAAACTGTTTTTT. This chain uses TRBV5-1 with TRBJ1-4, with TRBD1 identical over 9 bases. Trimming took 3 bases from V and 2 from J; bases not matched to a gene: 8. CDR1 is SGHRS, CDR2 YFSETQ, per germline. This CDR3 contains 17 residues.

The genes are TRBV28 and TRBJ2-1; a possible D gene is TRBD1 (5 bases). Trimming took 6 bases from V and 8 from J, leaving 20 bases between them. The CDR3 has 15 residues. CDR1 MDHEN and CDR2 SYDVKM come from the germline V gene. In DNA, the CDR3 is TGTGCCAGCAGCTCGGATCTCAGGCGCAGGGATGAGCAGTTCTTC. The encoded protein is CASSSDLRRRDEQFF.

The chain carries TRBV19 and TRBJ2-7, with 10 bases lining up with TRBD1. The CDR3 extends over 15 amino acids. J was trimmed by 2 bases and V by 3 bases; bases with no gene match: 4. Germline CDR1 and CDR2: LNHDA and SQIVND (reference sequence). The CDR3 here is CASSISGTGAYEQYF. CDR3 bases: TGTGCCAGTAGTATCTCAGGGACAGGGGCCTACGAGCAGTACTTC.

The chain is built from TRBV18 and TRBJ1-3, with D possibly TRBD1 on 6 matching bases. The length of the CDR3 is 15 residues. Germline lookup yields CDR1 KGHSH and CDR2 LQKENI. V was cut by 4 bases and J by 0 bases, with 10 bases left in between. The CDR3 nucleotides are TGTGCCAGCTCACGAGACAGGAGCTCTGGAAACACCATATATTTT. Its translation is CASSRDRSSGNTIYF.

The J gene is TRBJ2-2, the V gene TRBV19; 7 bases map to TRBD2. Trimming took 4 bases from V and 3 from J; bases not matched to a gene: 11. CDR3 length: 17 amino acids. Per the germline V gene, CDR1 is LNHDA and CDR2 is SQIVND (reference sequence). The CDR3 loop reads CASSTWVGGEDTGELFF. The CDR3 region has the DNA TGTGCCAGTAGTACCTGGGTGGGAGGGGAAGACACCGGGGAGCTGTTTTTT.

V and J are TRBV4-1 and TRBJ2-1, with D perhaps TRBD2 (6 bases). Germline-derived CDR1 and CDR2 are MGHRA and YSYEKL. The CDR3 sequence is 17 residues long. V lost 0 bases and J lost 3, with 15 bases in between. CDR3 loop: CASSQEGGGASYNEQFF. The CDR3 DNA is TGCGCCAGCAGCCAAGAAGGCGGCGGGGCTAGCTACAATGAGCAGTTCTTC.

CDR3 DNA: TGTGCCTGGAGTGTTTTACAGGGCGTCAATCAGCCCCAGCATTTT. Translating gives CAWSVLQGVNQPQHF. The V gene is TRBV30, the J gene TRBJ1-5, with a weak D call TRBD1 (6 bases). The CDR3 runs to 15 residues. The V gene lost 0 bases and the J gene lost 3 bases, with 12 bases spanning the gap. The V gene's germline CDR1 is GTSNPN and CDR2 SVGIG (reference sequence). The full variable domain, in which reference TRBV30 and TRBJ1-5 provide the parts outside the CDR3, is SQTIHQWPATLVQPVGSPLSLECTVEGTSNPNLYWYRQAAGRGLQLLFYSVGIGQISSEVPQNLSASRPQDRQFILSSKKLLLSDSGFYLCAWSVLQGVNQPQHFGDGTRLSIL.

Only a few counts were recorded for this clone. The CDR3 protein is CASSYQGQSSDTQYF. CDR3 nucleotide sequence: TGTGCCAGCAGTTACCAGGGGCAGTCGTCAGATACGCAGTATTTT. The chain couples TRBV6-5 to TRBJ2-3; TRBD1 is a possible D gene (6 bases). This CDR3 is built from 15 residues. Trimming pared 2 bases from V and 4 bases from J, leaving 13 bases between. In germline, CDR1 is MNHEY, CDR2 SVGAGI.

J is TRBJ1-6 and V is TRBV27, with TRBD1 matching 7 bases. Germline V CDR1 and CDR2: MNHEY, SMNVEV (reference sequence). V lost 0 bases, J lost 10 bases, and 6 bases stayed unmatched. The CDR3 has 15 residues. CDR3 sequence reads: CASSLSQGVGSPLHF. As DNA, the CDR3 is TGTGCCAGCAGTTTATCGCAGGGGGTCGGATCACCCCTCCACTTT.

This clone was counted a few times. The chain is built from TRBV29-1 and TRBJ1-3, with 8 bases fitting TRBD1. Germline lookup yields CDR1 SQVTM and CDR2 ANQGSEA. The CDR3 is 14 amino acids. V lost 4 bases and J lost 6; bases outside the gene matches: 8. The CDR3 coding sequence is TGCAGCGTTGCCGTCAGGGGGCAGACAAACACCATATATTTT. Residues: CSVAVRGQTNTIYF.

CDR3 region: CASTLDRDAEAFF. DNA for the CDR3: TGTGCCAGCACCTTAGACAGGGACGCCGAAGCTTTCTTT. The V call is TRBV2, the J call TRBJ1-1; 7 nucleotides align to TRBD1. This CDR3 is 13 amino acids long. The germline gives CDR1 SNHLY, CDR2 FYNNEI. The V gene end was trimmed by 7 bases and the J gene end by 8 bases; junction bases not matched to a gene: 10. Combining the CDR3 with reference TRBV2 and TRBJ1-1 gives the whole variable domain EPEVTQTPSHQVTQMGQEVILRCVPISNHLYFYWYRQILGQKVEFLVSFYNNEISEKSEIFDDQFSVERPDGSNFTLKIRSTKLEDSAMYFCASTLDRDAEAFFGQGTRLTVV.

This clone has a single count. The chain employs TRBV9 and TRBJ2-5; D is undetermined. Trimming took 4 bases from V and 5 from J, leaving 18 bases between them. Germline assignment: CDR1 SGDLS and CDR2 YYNGEE. CDR3 size: 15 residues. The CDR3 DNA reads TGTGCCAGCAGCCCCTCAGACCGGCACGGGGAGACCCAGTACTTC. Protein: CASSPSDRHGETQYF. Full variable domain (rest looked up from reference TRBV9 and TRBJ2-5): DSGVTQTPKHLITATGQRVTLRCSPRSGDLSVYWYQQSLDQGLQFLIQYYNGEERAKGNILERFSAQQFPDLHSELNLSSLELGDSALYFCASSPSDRHGETQYFGPGTRLLVL.

Only one count was recorded for this clone. The chain is built from TRBV29-1 and TRBJ1-1; D remains unclear. Germline CDR1 is SQVTM and CDR2 is ANQGSEA. Trimming took off 6 bases at V and 1 base at J, with 3 bases between the two ends. The CDR3 totals 10 residues. DNA of the CDR3: TGCAGCGTCGGGAACACTGAAGCTTTCTTT. Translation: CSVGNTEAFF.

The V gene is TRBV7-2, the J gene TRBJ2-5, with 10 bases lining up with TRBD2. The CDR3 runs to 17 residues. From germline, CDR1 is SGHTA and CDR2 FQGNSA. V lost 6 bases and J lost 4; bases outside the gene matches: 14. CDR3 loop: CASSRSPYSGRLETQYF. The CDR3 DNA reads as TGTGCCAGCAGTCGATCACCGTATAGCGGGAGGCTAGAGACCCAGTACTTC. Together with reference TRBV7-2 and TRBJ2-5, the CDR3 gives the full variable domain: GAGVSQSPSNKVTEKGKDVELRCDPISGHTALYWYRQSLGQGLEFLIYFQGNSAPDKSGLPSDRFSAERTGGSVSTLTIQRTQQEDSAVYLCASSRSPYSGRLETQYFGPGTRLLVL.

This clone turned up a few times. J is TRBJ2-1 and V is TRBV27; D unclear. V gave up 2 bases and J gave up 3 bases, with 5 bases separating them. This CDR3 spans 13 amino acids. The germline CDR1 and CDR2 sequences are MNHEY and SMNVEV (reference sequence). The CDR3 region has the DNA TGTGCCAGCAGTTTACGAGACTACAATGAGCAGTTCTTC. Translation: CASSLRDYNEQFF.

This sequence joins TRBV6-4 and TRBJ2-3; D uncertain. Per germline, CDR1 MRHNA and CDR2 SNTAGT. Trimming cost V 0 bases and J 3 bases, with 13 bases left between them. The CDR3 contains 16 residues. CDR3 DNA sequence: TGTGCCAGCAGTGACTCAGCAGGCCAAGCTACAGATACGCAGTATTTT. It encodes CASSDSAGQATDTQYF.

The rearrangement uses TRBV30 and TRBJ2-5; possibly TRBD1 for D (5 bases). CDR3 length: 14 amino acids. The germline gives CDR1 GTSNPN, CDR2 SVGIG (reference sequence). The V end lost 3 bases, the J end lost 2 bases, and 13 bases lay between the germline ends. DNA of the CDR3: TGTGCCTGGAGCGTAGGACATCGGCAAGAGACCCAGTACTTC. Protein product: CAWSVGHRQETQYF.

This chain uses TRBV28 with TRBJ1-1; 7 nucleotides line up with TRBD1. Per germline, CDR1 MDHEN and CDR2 SYDVKM. The trim removed 2 bases at V and 1 base at J, leaving 4 bases unmatched. This CDR3 region has 15 residues. CDR3 DNA: TGTGCCAGCAGTTTAGGTTACAGGGGGAACACTGAAGCTTTCTTT. Its protein product is CASSLGYRGNTEAFF.

The chain employs TRBV10-3 and TRBJ1-5; 7 positions agree with TRBD1. Looked up from germline, CDR1 is ENHRY and CDR2 is SYGVKD. Losses at the gene ends were 4 bases for V and 0 bases for J; bases not matched to a gene: 3. The CDR3 totals 15 residues. DNA of the CDR3: TGTGCCATCAGTGCACAGGGGAATAGCAATCAGCCCCAGCATTTT. Its protein is CAISAQGNSNQPQHF.

The V gene is TRBV30, the J gene TRBJ2-1, with TRBD1 matching 10 bases. There are 16 residues in the CDR3. CDR1 and CDR2 (germline): GTSNPN, SVGIG (reference sequence). With 5 bases clipped from V and 2 bases from J, the junction kept 9 bases outside the gene matches. CDR3 sequence (DNA): TGTGCCTGGGAGACAGGGGGCGCGAGGACCTACAATGAGCAGTTCTTC. Translating it yields CAWETGGARTYNEQFF. Based on the CDR3 plus reference TRBV30 and TRBJ2-1, the full variable domain is SQTIHQWPATLVQPVGSPLSLECTVEGTSNPNLYWYRQAAGRGLQLLFYSVGIGQISSEVPQNLSASRPQDRQFILSSKKLLLSDSGFYLCAWETGGARTYNEQFFGPGTRLTVL.

This clone was seen once. Here the CDR3 DNA reads TGTGCCAGCAGATCGCGGACAGGGATTTTTTCTGGGGCCAACGTCCTGACTTTC. Translated, it gives CASRSRTGIFSGANVLTF. The chain couples TRBV7-9 to TRBJ2-6, with 8 bases matching TRBD1. Germline loops: CDR1 SEHNR, CDR2 FQNEAQ (reference sequence). The CDR3 is 18 residues long. V was clipped by 6 bases and J by 1 base; unmatched bases: 11.